The clone carrying this T cell receptor (beta chain) was seen at least ten times. Antigen unknown. From the 5' RACE reads, TCRdb called clonotypes with MiXCR, one entry per CDR3 protein. Of roughly 63,000 distinct CDR3 sequences listed, approximately 8% are singletons. This entry comes from a study of T cells after yellow fever vaccination. Study-wide results and caveats: A small share of clonotypes appeared in both CD4 and CD8 compartments.

Per the germline V gene, CDR1 is SGHDN and CDR2 is FVKESK. V was clipped by 5 bases and J by 2 bases; unmatched bases: 2. The CDR3 contains 13 residues. The TCR originated in a man under 40 who received the YFV17D yellow fever vaccine. This rearrangement joins TRBV14 to TRBJ1-2, with 7 positions matching TRBD1. Sequencing was performed on CD8+ T cells sorted from PBMCs, taken 15 days after the yellow fever booster vaccination. The CDR3 loop reads CASSEQGNYGYTF. CDR3 bases: TGTGCCAGCAGCGAACAGGGGAACTATGGCTACACCTTC.